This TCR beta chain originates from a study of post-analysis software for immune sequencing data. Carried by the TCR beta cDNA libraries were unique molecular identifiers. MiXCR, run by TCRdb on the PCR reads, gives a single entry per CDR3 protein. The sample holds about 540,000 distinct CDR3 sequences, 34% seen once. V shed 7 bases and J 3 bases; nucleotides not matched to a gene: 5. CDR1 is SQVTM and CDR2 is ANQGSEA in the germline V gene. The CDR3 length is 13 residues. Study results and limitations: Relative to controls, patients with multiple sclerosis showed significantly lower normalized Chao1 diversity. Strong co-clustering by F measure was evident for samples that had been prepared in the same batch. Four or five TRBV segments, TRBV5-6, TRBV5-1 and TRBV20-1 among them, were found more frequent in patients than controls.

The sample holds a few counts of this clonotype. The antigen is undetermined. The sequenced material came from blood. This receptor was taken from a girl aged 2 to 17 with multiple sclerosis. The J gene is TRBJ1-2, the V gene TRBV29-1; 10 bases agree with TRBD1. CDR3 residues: CSGQDRGDYGYTF. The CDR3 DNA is TGCAGCGGCCAGGACAGGGGGGACTATGGCTACACCTTC.